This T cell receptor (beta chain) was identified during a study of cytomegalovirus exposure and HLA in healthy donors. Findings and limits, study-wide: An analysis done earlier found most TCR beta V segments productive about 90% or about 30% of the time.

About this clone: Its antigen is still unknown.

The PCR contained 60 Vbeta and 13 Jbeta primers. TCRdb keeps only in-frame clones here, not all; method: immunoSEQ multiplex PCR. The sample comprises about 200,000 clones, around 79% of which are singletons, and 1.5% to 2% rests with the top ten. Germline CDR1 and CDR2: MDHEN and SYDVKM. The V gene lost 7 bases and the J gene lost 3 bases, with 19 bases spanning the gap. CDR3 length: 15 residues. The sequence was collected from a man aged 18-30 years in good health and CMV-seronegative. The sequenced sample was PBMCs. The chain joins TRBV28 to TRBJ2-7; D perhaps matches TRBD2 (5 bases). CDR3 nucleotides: TGTGCCAGCAACACCCCGACTAATGCCGGCTACGAGCAGTACTTC. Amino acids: CASNTPTNAGYEQYF. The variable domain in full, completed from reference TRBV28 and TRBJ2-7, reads DVKVTQSSRYLVKRTGEKVFLECVQDMDHENMFWYRQDPGLGLRLIYFSYDVKMKEKGDIPEGYSVSREKKERFSLILESASTNQTSMYLCASNTPTNAGYEQYFGPGTRLTVT.